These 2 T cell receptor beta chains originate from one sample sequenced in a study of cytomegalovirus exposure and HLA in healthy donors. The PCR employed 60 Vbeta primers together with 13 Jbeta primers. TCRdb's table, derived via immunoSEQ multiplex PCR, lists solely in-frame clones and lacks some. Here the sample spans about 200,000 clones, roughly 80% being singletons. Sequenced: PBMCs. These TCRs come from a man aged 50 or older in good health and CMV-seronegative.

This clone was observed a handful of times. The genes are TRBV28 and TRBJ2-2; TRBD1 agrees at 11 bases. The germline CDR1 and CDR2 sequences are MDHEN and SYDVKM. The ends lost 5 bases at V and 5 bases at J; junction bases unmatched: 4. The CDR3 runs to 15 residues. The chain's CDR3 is CASSTGQGGTGELFF. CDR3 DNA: TGTGCCAGCAGTACGGGACAGGGGGGGACCGGGGAGCTGTTTTTT. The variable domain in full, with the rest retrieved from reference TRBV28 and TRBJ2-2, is DVKVTQSSRYLVKRTGEKVFLECVQDMDHENMFWYRQDPGLGLRLIYFSYDVKMKEKGDIPEGYSVSREKKERFSLILESASTNQTSMYLCASSTGQGGTGELFFGEGSRLTVL.

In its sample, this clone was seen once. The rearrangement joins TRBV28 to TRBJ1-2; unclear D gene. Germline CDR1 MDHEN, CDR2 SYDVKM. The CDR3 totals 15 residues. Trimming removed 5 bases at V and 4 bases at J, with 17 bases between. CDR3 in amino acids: CASSPLGGLSYGYTF. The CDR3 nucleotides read TGTGCCAGCAGTCCCTTAGGCGGACTGAGCTATGGCTACACCTTC.